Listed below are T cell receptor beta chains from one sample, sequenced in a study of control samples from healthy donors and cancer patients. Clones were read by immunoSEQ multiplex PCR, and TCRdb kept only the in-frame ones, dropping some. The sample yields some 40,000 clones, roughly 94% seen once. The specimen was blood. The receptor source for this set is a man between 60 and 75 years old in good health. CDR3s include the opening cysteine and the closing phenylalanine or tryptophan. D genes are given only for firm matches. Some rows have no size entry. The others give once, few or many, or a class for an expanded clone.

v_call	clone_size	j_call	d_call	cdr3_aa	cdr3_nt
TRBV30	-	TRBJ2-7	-	CAWTRQGDVYEQYF	TGTGCCTGGACACGGCAGGGTGACGTCTACGAGCAGTACTTC
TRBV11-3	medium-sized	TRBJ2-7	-	CASSFSRTSEQYF	TGTGCCAGCAGCTTCTCACGTACGAGCGAGCAGTACTTC
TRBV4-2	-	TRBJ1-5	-	CASSQDLSGGNQPQHF	TGTGCCAGCAGCCAAGATTTGTCCGGGGGCAATCAGCCCCAGCATTTT
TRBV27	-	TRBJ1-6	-	CASSLFGGNSPLHF	TGTGCCAGCAGTTTATTCGGGGGCAATTCACCCCTCCACTTT
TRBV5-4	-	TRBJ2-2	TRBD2	CASSTGTSGTGELFF	TGTGCCAGCAGCACCGGGACTAGCGGGACGGGGGAGCTGTTTTTT
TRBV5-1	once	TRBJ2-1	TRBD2	CASSLALAVNEQFF	TGCGCCAGCAGCTTGGCACTAGCGGTAAATGAGCAGTTCTTC
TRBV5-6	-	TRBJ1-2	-	CASSSVGVTAEGGYTF	TGTGCCAGCAGCTCCGTCGGAGTCACCGCAGAGGGTGGCTACACCTTC
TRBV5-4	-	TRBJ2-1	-	CASSLGSGSSYNEQFF	TGTGCCAGCAGCTTAGGTAGCGGAAGCTCCTACAATGAGCAGTTCTTC
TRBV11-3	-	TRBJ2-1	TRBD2	CASSLGWTSKNNEQFF	TGTGCCAGCAGCTTAGGCTGGACTAGCAAAAACAATGAGCAGTTCTTC
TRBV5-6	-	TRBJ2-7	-	CASSLGGNYYEQYF	TGTGCCAGCAGCTTGGGAGGGAACTACTACGAGCAGTACTTC
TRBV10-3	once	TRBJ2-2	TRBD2	CAISVGGSGSGELFF	TGTGCCATCAGTGTAGGCGGGAGCGGGTCCGGGGAGCTGTTTTTT
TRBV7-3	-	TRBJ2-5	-	CASSRNIGVGETQYF	TGTGCCAGCAGCCGGAACATCGGGGTGGGGGAGACCCAGTACTTC
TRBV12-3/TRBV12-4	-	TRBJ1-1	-	CASSFLTNTEAFF	TGTGCCAGCAGTTTTCTAACTAACACTGAAGCTTTCTTT
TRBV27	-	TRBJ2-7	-	CASSLIGRNRGEQYF	TGTGCCAGCAGTTTAATAGGACGGAATCGGGGCGAGCAGTACTTC
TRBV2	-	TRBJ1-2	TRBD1	CASSGDRGVGYTF	TGTGCCAGCAGTGGGGACAGGGGGGTAGGCTACACCTTC